These T cell receptor beta chains were read from a single sample in a study of cytomegalovirus exposure and HLA in healthy donors. Here immunoSEQ multiplex PCR was the method, and the copy in TCRdb shows in-frame clones only, minus some. The sample carries roughly 130,000 clones, roughly two thirds recorded once. The specimen sequenced was PBMCs. These TCRs come from a male donor in good health and CMV-seronegative. CDR3s include the opening cysteine and the closing phenylalanine or tryptophan. The order of the fields is D gene, J gene, clone size, CDR3 length, V gene, CDR3 protein, CDR3 DNA. D genes are given only for firm matches. Not every row has a clone size; where given, it reads once, few, many or a size class.

>-|TRBJ1-3|few|14|TRBV5-4
CASSLFSAGNTIYF
TGTGCCAGCAGCTTGTTCTCTGCTGGAAACACCATATATTTT
>TRBD2|TRBJ2-2|once|15|TRBV11-3
CASSSGTSVTGELFF
TGTGCCAGCAGCTCCGGGACTAGCGTGACCGGGGAGCTGTTTTTT
>TRBD2|TRBJ2-2|-|15|TRBV7-8
CASSVSGGYTGELFF
TGTGCCAGCAGCGTCAGCGGGGGGTACACCGGGGAGCTGTTTTTT
>-|TRBJ2-1|few|13|TRBV6-5
CASSIPGYNEQFF
TGTGCCAGCAGCATCCCGGGATACAATGAGCAGTTCTTC
>-|TRBJ2-2|once|14|TRBV6-5
CASSYRGWAGELFF
TGTGCCAGCAGTTACAGGGGGTGGGCCGGGGAGCTGTTTTTT
>-|TRBJ2-7|-|15|TRBV4-1
CASSPSRTEGREQYF
TGCGCCAGCAGCCCCTCAAGGACAGAGGGGCGCGAGCAGTACTTC
>-|TRBJ1-2|few|16|TRBV11-2
CASSLDGRHHSYGYTF
TGTGCCAGCAGCTTAGATGGGCGACACCACTCCTATGGCTACACCTTC
>-|TRBJ1-1|-|17|TRBV7-2
CASSLSYPGNGDTEAFF
TGTGCCAGCAGCTTATCCTATCCGGGGAACGGGGACACTGAAGCTTTCTTT
>-|TRBJ1-5|once|15|TRBV18
CASSPSVASNQPQHF
TGTGCCAGCTCACCATCCGTGGCCTCTAATCAGCCCCAGCATTTT
>-|TRBJ1-2|-|12|TRBV30
CAWEAGGNGYPF
TGTGCCTGGGAGGCGGGCGGGAATGGCTACCCCTTC
>TRBD1|TRBJ1-2|-|14|TRBV7-2
CASSPGQGNYGYTF
TGTGCCAGCAGCCCGGGACAGGGGAACTATGGCTACACCTTC
>-|TRBJ1-3|-|15|TRBV5-5
CASSLGPGAGNTIYF
TGTGCCAGCAGCTTGGGCCCAGGGGCTGGAAACACCATATATTTT
>-|TRBJ2-5|-|13|TRBV28
CASSGDGKETQYF
TGTGCCAGCTCCGGGGATGGGAAAGAGACCCAGTACTTC
>-|TRBJ2-2|-|13|TRBV11-2
CATTVVNTGELFF
TGTGCCACCACGGTGGTGAACACCGGGGAGCTGTTTTTT
>TRBD2|TRBJ2-1|few|14|TRBV5-1
CASRTSGGADEQFF
TGCGCCAGCCGGACTAGCGGGGGGGCCGATGAGCAGTTCTTC
>TRBD1|TRBJ2-3|-|17|TRBV27
CASSTDRGPHRADTQYF
TGTGCCAGCAGTACGGACAGGGGCCCCCACAGGGCAGATACGCAGTATTTT
>-|TRBJ2-3|-|15|TRBV4-3
CASSQDSTIPDTQYF
TGCGCCAGCAGCCAAGATAGCACGATACCAGATACGCAGTATTTT
>TRBD1|TRBJ2-7|-|13|TRBV2
CASSGQGMRLGYF
TGTGCCAGCAGTGGACAGGGGATGAGGCTAGGTTACTTC
>-|TRBJ1-2|many|13|TRBV29-1
CSVEAWGGGGYTF
TGCAGCGTTGAAGCCTGGGGAGGGGGTGGCTACACCTTC
>-|TRBJ1-2|-|10|TRBV2
CASSAFGYTF
TGTGCCAGCAGTGCATTTGGCTACACCTTC
>-|TRBJ2-7|-|14|TRBV6-6
CASSFHRAAYEQYF
TGTGCCAGCAGTTTCCACAGGGCAGCCTACGAGCAGTACTTC
>-|TRBJ2-6|once|15|TRBV6-7
CARRDHHSGANVLTF
TGTGCCAGGCGGGACCACCACTCTGGGGCCAACGTCCTGACTTTC
>TRBD1|TRBJ2-1|few|15|TRBV7-3
CASSQAPNRGNEQFF
TGTGCCAGCAGCCAGGCCCCAAACAGGGGCAATGAGCAGTTCTTC
>-|TRBJ2-3|-|18|TRBV10-2
CASILISGKLPSTDTQYF
TGCGCCAGCATCCTCATCTCGGGTAAATTACCATCCACAGATACGCAGTATTTT
>TRBD1|TRBJ1-1|-|14|TRBV29-1
CSVDFRGPGTEAFF
TGCAGCGTTGACTTCAGGGGGCCGGGCACTGAAGCTTTCTTT
>TRBD2|TRBJ2-2|once|15|TRBV9
CASSVGLAGTGELFF
TGTGCCAGCAGCGTAGGACTAGCGGGTACCGGGGAGCTGTTTTTT
>TRBD1|TRBJ1-5|-|14|TRBV6-5
CARSRQGVNQPQHF
TGTGCCAGGAGTAGACAGGGAGTCAATCAGCCCCAGCATTTT
>-|TRBJ2-3|-|13|TRBV9
CASSVGWPDTQYF
TGTGCCAGCAGCGTAGGGTGGCCAGATACGCAGTATTTT
>-|TRBJ1-2|-|14|TRBV5-6
CASSLQGLPYGYTF
TGTGCCAGCAGCTTGCAGGGTCTTCCCTATGGCTACACCTTC
>TRBD1|TRBJ2-7|-|14|TRBV5-1
CASSLAGTGREQYF
TGCGCCAGCAGCTTGGCCGGGACAGGCCGCGAGCAGTACTTC
>TRBD2|TRBJ2-1|few|19|TRBV5-6
CASSLLSGGTWSSYNEQFF
TGTGCCAGCAGCTTACTTAGCGGGGGTACGTGGAGCTCCTACAATGAGCAGTTCTTC
>-|TRBJ1-2|-|12|TRBV29-1
CSVETGSYGYPF
TGCAGCGTTGAAACAGGCAGTTATGGCTACCCCTTC
>-|TRBJ2-3|few|14|TRBV9
CAKRPRPCTDTQYF
TGTGCCAAAAGGCCCAGGCCCTGCACAGATACGCAGTATTTT
>TRBD1|TRBJ1-4|-|14|TRBV5-6
CASSLDTGTGTPFF
TGTGCCAGCAGCCTGGACACCGGGACAGGGACCCCGTTTTTT
>TRBD1|TRBJ2-7|-|16|TRBV18
CASSPFGQGPQGEQYF
TGTGCCAGCTCACCATTCGGACAGGGGCCCCAGGGCGAGCAGTACTTC
>TRBD1|TRBJ1-4|-|15|TRBV7-9
CSSSKMTGGNEKLFF
TGTTCCAGCAGCAAGATGACAGGGGGAAATGAAAAACTGTTTTTT
>TRBD1|TRBJ2-3|-|14|TRBV7-3
CASSPTGGKDTQYF
TGTGCCAGCAGCCCTACAGGGGGTAAAGATACGCAGTATTTT
>-|TRBJ1-1|-|16|TRBV5-4
CASSLGSYPRNTEAFF
TGTGCCAGCAGCTTGGGGTCGTACCCGAGGAACACTGAAGCTTTCTTT
>TRBD2|TRBJ2-3|-|16|TRBV5-8
CASSSRRRAGGRSQYF
TGTGCCAGCAGCTCCCGGAGAAGAGCGGGGGGGCGGTCGCAGTATTTT
>-|TRBJ1-1|-|16|TRBV19
CASSLGAQVLNTEAFF
TGTGCCAGTAGTTTGGGGGCCCAGGTACTGAACACTGAAGCTTTCTTT
>TRBD2|TRBJ2-1|few|16|TRBV4-1
CASSQRTSGEHNEQFF
TGCGCCAGCAGCCAGCGAACTAGCGGGGAGCACAATGAGCAGTTCTTC
>-|TRBJ1-2|few|15|TRBV28
CASRLGPNSRSGYTF
TGTGCCAGCAGATTAGGTCCGAATTCACGGTCTGGCTACACCTTC
>-|TRBJ2-6|-|16|TRBV5-1
CASSLRESSGANVLTF
TGCGCCAGCAGCTTACGAGAAAGCTCTGGGGCCAACGTCCTGACTTTC
>-|TRBJ1-2|-|12|TRBV2
CASNIQGYGYTF
TGTGCCAGCAACATACAGGGCTATGGCTACACCTTC
>TRBD1|TRBJ1-1|-|16|TRBV18
CASSPRTGDGNTEAFF
TGTGCCAGCTCACCGAGGACAGGGGATGGGAACACTGAAGCTTTCTTT
>-|TRBJ1-2|once|14|TRBV12-5
CASGLVGGAGGYTF
TGTGCTAGTGGTCTCGTCGGAGGGGCGGGCGGCTACACCTTC